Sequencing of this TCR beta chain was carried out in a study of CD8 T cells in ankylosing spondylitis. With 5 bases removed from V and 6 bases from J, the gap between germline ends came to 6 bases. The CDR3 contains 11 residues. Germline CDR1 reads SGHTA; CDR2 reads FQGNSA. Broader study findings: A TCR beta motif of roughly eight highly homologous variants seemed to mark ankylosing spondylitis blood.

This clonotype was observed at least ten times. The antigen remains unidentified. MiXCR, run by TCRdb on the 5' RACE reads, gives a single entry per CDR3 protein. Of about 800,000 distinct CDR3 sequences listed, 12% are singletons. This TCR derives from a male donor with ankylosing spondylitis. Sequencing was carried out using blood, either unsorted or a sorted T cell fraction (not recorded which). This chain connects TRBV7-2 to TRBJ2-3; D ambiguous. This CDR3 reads CASSQGDTQYF. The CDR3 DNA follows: TGTGCCAGCAGCCAAGGGGATACGCAGTATTTT.